The next 12 T cell receptor beta chains were all read from a single sample in a study of cytomegalovirus exposure and HLA in healthy donors. Amplification used 60 Vbeta primers and 13 Jbeta primers. Generated by immunoSEQ multiplex PCR, the TCRdb table keeps only in-frame clones and is missing some. The sample lists about 190,000 clones; approximately 70% were seen once. The specimen sequenced was PBMCs. The receptors were sampled from a woman in her 30s in good health and CMV-seronegative.

The V call is TRBV5-1, the J call TRBJ2-1; 11 nucleotides line up with TRBD2. The germline V gene encodes CDR1 SGHRS and CDR2 YFSETQ. CDR3 size: 16 residues. With V trimmed by 0 bases and J by 3 bases, 2 bases remained unmatched. The CDR3 loop is CASSLATSGVYNEQFF. CDR3 nucleotides: TGCGCCAGCAGCTTGGCGACTAGCGGGGTCTACAATGAGCAGTTCTTC.

V gene TRBV6-5 combines with J gene TRBJ1-1; 7 bases fit TRBD1. This CDR3 is built from 16 residues. Germline V gene data show CDR1 as MNHEY and CDR2 as SVGAGI. V shed 4 bases and J 4 bases; nucleotides not matched to a gene: 12. The CDR3 DNA reads as TGTGCCAGCAGTTCCCGAAAGACAGGGCCGAGCACTGAAGCTTTCTTT. It specifies CASSSRKTGPSTEAFF.

This chain uses TRBV10-2 with TRBJ2-7; the D is unclear. The CDR3 is 9 amino acids. Deletions cut 8 bases from V and 6 bases from J, with 5 bases between. The germline V gene has CDR1 WSHSY and CDR2 SAAADI. The CDR3 DNA reads TGCGCCAGCGGCTCCGAGCAGTACTTC. Encoded protein: CASGSEQYF.

The CDR3 DNA reads as TGTGCCAGCAGTGAGCTGGGAGGGTCGAACACTGAAGCTTTCTTT. Its translation is CASSELGGSNTEAFF. V and J are TRBV2 and TRBJ1-1; D is undetermined. Germline CDR1 and CDR2: SNHLY and FYNNEI. The CDR3 runs to 15 residues. V was shortened by 3 bases and J by 1 base, with 12 bases between the two germline ends.

The chain employs TRBV5-1 and TRBJ2-5, with D uncertain. The end of the DNA is better explained by TRBJ2-7, so the J call may be wrong. Per germline, CDR1 SGHRS and CDR2 YFSETQ. CDR3 length: 16 amino acids. CDR3 in DNA: TGCGCCAGCAGCTTTGGCTCTGGGCTACTCTCCTACGAGCAGTACTTC. It translates to CASSFGSGLLSYEQYF.

The V gene is TRBV29-1, the J gene TRBJ2-5, with 7 bases lining up with TRBD2. Germline-derived CDR1 and CDR2 are SQVTM and ANQGSEA. This CDR3 is 18 amino acids long. V shed 4 bases, J shed 4 bases, and the junction held 21 bases outside the gene matches. The CDR3 loop is CSVGGFPSGRGFGETQYF. The CDR3 region has the DNA TGCAGCGTTGGAGGATTTCCTTCAGGGCGGGGGTTCGGAGAGACCCAGTACTTC.

This chain uses TRBV25-1 with TRBJ2-1, with D maybe TRBD2 (5 bases). From germline, CDR1 is MGHDK and CDR2 SYGVNS. This CDR3 contains 17 residues. Between the trimmed V and J ends, which lost 1 base and 6 bases, there was a span of 19 bases. The CDR3 here is CASSELGVVRLGNEQFF. CDR3 sequence (DNA): TGTGCCAGCAGTGAATTGGGAGTGGTACGGCTCGGCAATGAGCAGTTCTTC. Supplemented by reference TRBV25-1 and TRBJ2-1, the full variable domain reads EADIYQTPRYLVIGTGKKITLECSQTMGHDKMYWYQQDPGMELHLIHYSYGVNSTEKGDLSSESTVSRIRTEHFPLTLESARPSHTSQYLCASSELGVVRLGNEQFFGPGTRLTVL.

The gene calls are TRBV12-5 and TRBJ1-3, with D unclear. CDR3 size: 11 residues. The germline gives CDR1 LGHNT, CDR2 FRNRAP. V gave up 9 bases and J gave up 6 bases, with 9 bases separating them. CDR3 region: CASSRENTIYF. Written as DNA, the CDR3 is TGTGCTAGCTCTAGAGAAAACACCATATATTTT.

The chain is built from TRBV6-1 and TRBJ2-4; maybe TRBD2 (5 bases). Germline loops: CDR1 MNHNS, CDR2 SASEGT. V was cut by 0 bases and J by 6 bases, with 21 bases left in between. This CDR3 is built from 18 residues. CDR3: CASSEARVLGLAGNIQYF. In DNA form, the CDR3 reads TGTGCCAGCAGTGAAGCGCGGGTTCTAGGCCTCGCCGGAAACATTCAGTACTTC.

The V gene is TRBV7-9, the J gene TRBJ2-5, with TRBD2 matching over 7 bases. Germline CDR1 reads SEHNR; CDR2 reads FQNEAQ (reference sequence). This CDR3 has 15 amino acids. Trimming took 3 bases from V and 4 from J; bases not matched to a gene: 8. Here the CDR3 reads CASSFPLAIGETQYF. The CDR3 region has the DNA TGTGCCAGCAGCTTCCCACTAGCGATCGGAGAGACCCAGTACTTC.

The chain uses TRBV5-1 and TRBJ1-2, with 7 bases aligning to TRBD1. Germline CDR1 SGHRS, CDR2 YFSETQ. The CDR3 has 16 residues. The junction had 9 bases not matched to a gene; V was cut back by 0 bases and J by 4 bases. The DNA for the CDR3 is TGCGCCAGCAGCTTGGAACCTGGGACAGCTTTCTATGGCTACACCTTC. Translated: CASSLEPGTAFYGYTF.

This chain links TRBV7-9 with TRBJ2-7; D possibly corresponds to TRBD2 (5 bases). V was pared by 0 bases and J by 4 bases, with 19 bases between. Germline-derived CDR1 and CDR2 are SEHNR and FQNEAQ (reference sequence). This CDR3 contains 17 residues. The CDR3 sequence: CASSLALEAMAAYEQYF. DNA of the CDR3: TGTGCCAGCAGCTTAGCACTAGAGGCCATGGCTGCGTACGAGCAGTACTTC. The variable domain in full, with the rest retrieved from reference TRBV7-9 and TRBJ2-7, is DTGVSQNPRHKITKRGQNVTFRCDPISEHNRLYWYRQTLGQGPEFLTYFQNEAQLEKSRLLSDRFSAERPKGSFSTLEIQRTEQGDSAMYLCASSLALEAMAAYEQYFGPGTRLTVT.